The present entry profiles one TCR beta chain with its context. The antigen this receptor binds is unknown. The record has no base qualities; no much larger clone is one base away. Other DNA sequences of this sample code for an identical CDR3. In the prospective study, participants were 18 to 89 years old, resided in about 25 geographic areas of the United States, and were enrolled through a virtual design. Cohort assignment in the prospective study relied on participant-reported clinical history from a screening survey and a study questionnaire. In the prospective study, mobile phlebotomists collected whole blood, serum and a nasopharyngeal or oropharyngeal swab from each participant. Additional blood draws and questionnaires over an approximately two-month period could optionally be provided by prospective study participants. Before DNA extraction, prospective study blood samples were shipped either frozen or at room temperature.

These data are taken from a study of blood T cell repertoires in COVID-19 (TCRdb year 2020). About the full investigation: Samples from collaborators originated in the United States, Italy and Spain and spanned both the acute and convalescent phases of COVID-19. Samples came from the ongoing ImmuneRACE study (first 160 participants) plus 1,254 subjects from 6 global collaborators. A freely available public database, intended as a resource for researchers studying the immune response to SARS-CoV-2, is where the repertoires were released. Deeply sampled blood TCRbeta repertoires from subjects exposed to, actively infected with, or recovered from COVID-19 were included in the dataset. Where available, HLA class I and class II types were obtained from metadata supplied by the sample provider rather than from assay-based typing. The prospective study material was composed of cDNA or gDNA derived from T cells, B-cell-depleted T cells, or PBMCs. A de-identified subject ID, COVID-19 status, age in years and sex were almost always included in the sample metadata.

TCRbeta CDR3 regions were amplified from genomic DNA by means of the immunoSEQ Assay, a bias-controlled multiplex PCR. The original pipeline was this. The number of nucleated cells in each sample was estimated by amplification of reference gene primers within the assay. To quantify the absolute abundance of each unique TCRbeta CDR3 rearrangement, sequence reads were collapsed and filtered. For each sample, productive Simpson clonality was calculated as the square root of Simpson's diversity index over productive rearrangements. Entries here come from immuneACCESS through TCRdb and include only in-frame sequences with V and J called. Some clones fail to appear in such tables; in the studies checked, an unresolved V gene covers under half of the shortfall, and the cause of the remainder is unknown. V and J calls and clone size are those listed in that table; D and trimming were worked out from the DNA. The sample includes approximately 220,000 clones, with 70% to 85% observed a single time. Clones ranked in the top ten supply approximately 1.3% of the sample.

The junction shows trimming of 0 bases on V and 4 bases on J, plus 6 bases between the germline ends. The CDR3 holds 13 amino acids from the cysteine to the phenylalanine. Only the CDR3 DNA is retained, 39 bases long and in frame from the first base. Taken from the germline V gene (reference sequence), the CDR1 and CDR2 loops are MNHEY and SMNVEV. On the study overall, not on this receptor specifically: Clinical and demographic metadata were provided uncurated, with the amount varying by source and participant.

The V and J segments used are TRBV27 and TRBJ1-1; the D gene cannot be named for sure. The TCR sequence derives from a middle-aged woman with acute COVID-19. Sequencing was done on a sample of PBMCs or T cells enriched from blood (not recorded which). The nucleotides read TGTGCCAGCAGTTTATCAGTGAGCACTGAAGCTTTCTTT. Translated, this is CASSLSVSTEAFF.